Following are 28 T cell receptor beta chains from one sample sequenced in a study of T-cell memory formation after mild COVID-19. TCRdb reprocessed the 5' RACE reads with MiXCR, giving one entry per CDR3 protein. The repertoire holds about 84,000 distinct CDR3 sequences, about 15% seen once, with about 33% in the top ten. Sequencing input: PBMCs or a T cell subset sorted from them (not recorded which). The receptors originated from an adult woman who had mild COVID-19 (a few samples of this study predate the infection). Cell type and time point are not known.

CDR3 coding DNA: TGCAGCGTTGAAGTTGGACTCACATCCTACGAGCAGTACTTC. This codes for CSVEVGLTSYEQYF. The chain has TRBV29-1 and TRBJ2-7; D possibly corresponds to TRBD2 (5 bases). The length of the CDR3 is 14 residues. The germline V gene has CDR1 SQVTM and CDR2 ANQGSEA. V lost 1 base and J 1 base, leaving 11 bases between the germline ends.

The sample holds a few counts of this clonotype. The rearrangement links TRBV20-1 to TRBJ2-1; tentatively, D is TRBD2 (6 bases). The CDR3 covers 18 residues. The V gene's germline CDR1 is DFQATT and CDR2 SNEGSKA (reference sequence). Trimming left V 5 bases short and J 0 bases short, with 23 bases between. CDR3 amino acids: CSAFGVAEPGRSYNEQFF. DNA of the CDR3: TGCAGTGCTTTCGGGGTAGCGGAGCCAGGTCGCTCCTACAATGAGCAGTTCTTC.

This clonotype was seen many times. V is TRBV9 and J is TRBJ1-1, with 7 bases fitting TRBD1. Germline values: CDR1 SGDLS, CDR2 YYNGEE. The V and J ends lost 0 bases and 4 bases, in that order; junction bases with no gene match: 9. CDR3 size: 16 residues. The chain's CDR3 is CASSVGQGELGTEAFF. The CDR3 nucleotides are TGTGCCAGCAGCGTAGGTCAGGGGGAGTTGGGCACTGAAGCTTTCTTT. The full variable domain, with the rest looked up from reference TRBV9 and TRBJ1-1, is DSGVTQTPKHLITATGQRVTLRCSPRSGDLSVYWYQQSLDQGLQFLIQYYNGEERAKGNILERFSAQQFPDLHSELNLSSLELGDSALYFCASSVGQGELGTEAFFGQGTRLTVV.

This sequence joins TRBV3-1 and TRBJ2-3; 12 bases are shared with TRBD2. The CDR3 length is 15 residues. The V gene end was trimmed by 6 bases and the J gene end by 6 bases; junction bases not matched to a gene: 7. Germline lookup yields CDR1 LGHDT and CDR2 YNNKEL (reference sequence). The DNA of the CDR3 is TGTGCCAGCAGACCAACGACTAGCGGGAGCGATACGCAGTATTTT. Translating it yields CASRPTTSGSDTQYF.

This clonotype has only a few counts. Possible read error: a much larger clone is one base away. The rearrangement uses TRBV19 and TRBJ2-1; 12 bases are a match to TRBD2. The germline V gene encodes CDR1 LNHDA and CDR2 SQIVND (reference sequence). The CDR3 extends over 15 amino acids. The junction had 9 bases not matched to a gene; V was cut back by 7 bases and J by 8 bases. CDR3 DNA: TGTGCCAGTAAACTCCTAGCGGGGGGGATTGATGAGCAGTTCTTC. It specifies CASKLLAGGIDEQFF.

J is TRBJ2-7 and V is TRBV5-1; D could derive from TRBD1 or TRBD2 (5 bases each). The V end was cut by 0 bases, the J end by 4 bases, with 14 bases between. The CDR3 loop spans 15 amino acids. CDR1 SGHRS and CDR2 YFSETQ come from the germline V gene. CDR3: CASSLVGVGGYEQYF. The CDR3 DNA reads TGCGCCAGCAGCTTGGTGGGGGTAGGAGGTTACGAGCAGTACTTC.

This clonotype was seen only a few times. The rearrangement uses TRBV6-5 and TRBJ2-1; D is tentatively TRBD1 or TRBD2 (6 bases each). Germline V lookup: CDR1 MNHEY, CDR2 SVGAGI. With 6 bases removed from V and 8 bases from J, the gap between germline ends came to 14 bases. This CDR3 has 13 amino acids. The DNA for the CDR3 is TGTGCCAGCAGGGTTGGAGGGGGGTATGAGCAGTTCTTC. Translating it yields CASRVGGGYEQFF.

This clonotype appeared a few times. The chain joins TRBV5-1 to TRBJ2-7, with 15 positions matching TRBD2. V shed 0 bases, J shed 5 bases, and the junction held 0 bases outside the gene matches. CDR1 is SGHRS, CDR2 YFSETQ, per germline. This CDR3 comprises 15 residues. The CDR3 reads CASSLGTSGGDEQYF. Here the CDR3 DNA reads TGCGCCAGCAGCTTGGGGACTAGCGGGGGGGACGAGCAGTACTTC. Complete variable domain (other parts from reference TRBV5-1 and TRBJ2-7): KAGVTQTPRYLIKTRGQQVTLSCSPISGHRSVSWYQQTPGQGLQFLFEYFSETQRNKGNFPGRFSGRQFSNSRSEMNVSTLELGDSALYLCASSLGTSGGDEQYFGPGTRLTVT.

The chain uses TRBV27 and TRBJ2-1, with D hard to call. The CDR3 has 14 amino acids. V gave up 6 bases and J gave up 0 bases, with 9 bases separating them. Germline V gene lookup returns CDR1 MNHEY and CDR2 SMNVEV (reference sequence). The CDR3 sequence is CASSPPSSYNEQFF. The CDR3 DNA reads TGTGCCAGCAGCCCCCCGAGCTCCTACAATGAGCAGTTCTTC.

V and J are TRBV7-3 and TRBJ2-1, with 8 bases matching TRBD2. The germline V gene encodes CDR1 SGHTA and CDR2 FQGTGA. This CDR3 contains 15 residues. V was pared by 2 bases and J by 6 bases, with 6 bases of the junction left unmatched. The CDR3 DNA reads as TGTGCCAGCAGCTTAGCGGGAGGCAGAGGCAATGAGCAGTTCTTC. Its protein product is CASSLAGGRGNEQFF.

V gene TRBV21-1 combines with J gene TRBJ2-7; the listed D gene, TRBD2, was not tested against the DNA. TRBV21-1 is assigned pseudogene status. The length of the CDR3 is 13 residues. CDR3 sequence (DNA): TGTGCCAGCAACACCTGGCGGGGGAACGAGCAGTACTTC. Encoded protein: CASNTWRGNEQYF.

This clonotype was counted many times. The gene calls are TRBV6-2 or TRBV6-3 and TRBJ2-7; 8 bases match TRBD1. Germline V CDR1 and CDR2: MNHEY, SVGEGT. Trimming at V came to 0 bases and at J to 1 base, leaving 5 bases not matched to a gene. The CDR3 sequence is 16 residues long. For the CDR3, the DNA is TGTGCCAGCAGTTACTCGAAAGACAGGGGATCCTACGAGCAGTACTTC. It codes for CASSYSKDRGSYEQYF.

The genes are TRBV4-1 and TRBJ2-1; D not resolved. The CDR3 contains 13 residues. V was clipped by 1 base and J by 12 bases, with 13 bases between them. Germline V gives CDR1 MGHRA, CDR2 YSYEKL. DNA of the CDR3: TGCGCCAGCAGCCAAGCCACCATGGCTGGGCAGTTCTTC. Encoded protein: CASSQATMAGQFF.

This clonotype was recorded at least ten times. The V gene is TRBV29-1, the J gene TRBJ2-7; weak D call: TRBD1 (5 bases). The CDR3 runs 13 residues. Between the trimmed V and J ends, which lost 6 bases and 3 bases, there was a span of 15 bases. Germline V gene data show CDR1 as SQVTM and CDR2 as ANQGSEA. CDR3: CSVEIDSHYEQYF. CDR3 in DNA: TGCAGCGTAGAGATCGACAGCCACTACGAGCAGTACTTC.

This clonotype was seen many times. J is TRBJ2-4 and V is TRBV7-8; TRBD2 matches at 12 bases. CDR1 and CDR2 (germline): SGHVS, FQNEAQ. V gave up 2 bases and J gave up 0 bases; unmatched junction bases: 20. The CDR3 sequence is 23 residues long. CDR3 protein: CASSLRVRLAGGPTPLAKNIQYF. CDR3 DNA sequence: TGTGCCAGCAGCTTAAGGGTTCGGCTAGCGGGAGGGCCCACCCCCCTAGCCAAAAACATTCAGTACTTC. The full variable domain, in which reference TRBV7-8 and TRBJ2-4 provide the parts outside the CDR3, is GAGVSQSPRYKVAKRGQDVALRCDPISGHVSLFWYQQALGQGPEFLTYFQNEAQLDKSGLPSDRFFAERPEGSVSTLKIQRTQQEDSAVYLCASSLRVRLAGGPTPLAKNIQYFGAGTRLSVL.

This clonotype was detected many times. The chain combines TRBV9 with TRBJ2-5; TRBD2 is a possible D gene (7 bases). The CDR3 extends over 14 amino acids. V was trimmed by 4 bases and J by 3 bases, leaving 13 bases between them. CDR1 SGDLS and CDR2 YYNGEE come from the germline V gene. In nucleotides, the CDR3 is TGTGCCAGCAGCCTCGAAGGGGGGGAAGAGACCCAGTACTTC. This sequence encodes CASSLEGGEETQYF.

There are a few counts of this clonotype. The V and J genes are TRBV28 and TRBJ2-1; 8 bases are a match to TRBD2. V was clipped by 6 bases and J by 4 bases; unmatched bases: 14. The CDR3 runs to 17 residues. The germline V gene has CDR1 MDHEN and CDR2 SYDVKM. The CDR3 here is CASSPLLSGGAYNEQFF. The CDR3, as DNA: TGTGCCAGCAGCCCTTTATTATCGGGGGGGGCGTACAATGAGCAGTTCTTC.

The genes are TRBV12-3 or TRBV12-4 and TRBJ1-1; D is ambiguous. The V end was cut by 6 bases, the J end by 4 bases, with 15 bases between. The CDR3 is 14 amino acids. CDR3 region: CASSNTGERTEAFF. The CDR3 DNA reads TGTGCCAGCAGCAACACGGGAGAACGCACTGAAGCTTTCTTT.

This clonotype was counted a few times. The V gene is TRBV15, the J gene TRBJ2-1; TRBD2 aligns across 9 bases. The CDR3 spans 15 residues. Trimming at V came to 2 bases and at J to 6 bases, leaving 5 bases not matched to a gene. The germline V gene has CDR1 LNHNV and CDR2 YYDKDF (reference sequence). The CDR3 protein is CATSRLAGRSNEQFF. DNA for the CDR3: TGTGCCACCAGCAGACTAGCGGGAAGAAGCAATGAGCAGTTCTTC.

In this sample, this clonotype turned up many times. The chain carries TRBV7-7 and TRBJ2-2; the D is unclear. The CDR3 runs to 16 residues. CDR1 SSHAT and CDR2 FNYEAQ come from the germline V gene (reference sequence). Trimming took off 5 bases at V and 6 bases at J, with 19 bases between the two ends. CDR3 nucleotide sequence: TGTGCCAGCAGCCGCGGACCGTCAACCCGATCCGGGGAGCTGTTTTTT. Amino acid sequence: CASSRGPSTRSGELFF.

The genes are TRBV20-1 and TRBJ1-5; D not certain. V shed 1 base and J shed 4 bases, with 8 bases lying between them. This CDR3 spans 13 amino acids. Per germline, CDR1 DFQATT and CDR2 SNEGSKA (reference sequence). This chain's CDR3 is CSARGVDNQPQHF. The CDR3 DNA follows: TGCAGTGCTAGAGGGGTTGATAATCAGCCCCAGCATTTT.

V is TRBV4-1 and J is TRBJ2-3; D unresolved. Germline loops: CDR1 MGHRA, CDR2 YSYEKL. Trimming left V 5 bases short and J 1 base short, with 10 bases between. The CDR3 has 14 residues. CDR3 in DNA: TGCGCCAGCAGCGACATACAAGGCACAGATACGCAGTATTTT. Protein sequence: CASSDIQGTDTQYF.

This clonotype has more than one count but fewer than ten. V is TRBV27 and J is TRBJ1-1; possible D gene TRBD1, 5 bases. Germline assignment: CDR1 MNHEY and CDR2 SMNVEV (reference sequence). The CDR3 spans 14 residues. V dropped 6 bases and J dropped 2 bases, with 13 bases sitting between them. CDR3 coding DNA: TGTGCCAGCAGGCCCGGGACCCCCAACACTGAAGCTTTCTTT. Translated: CASRPGTPNTEAFF.

There are many counts of this clonotype. The rearrangement links TRBV7-8 to TRBJ2-4; unclear D gene. Germline-derived CDR1 and CDR2 are SGHVS and FQNEAQ. The germline V and J ends were trimmed by 6 bases and 0 bases, with 15 bases remaining between them. This CDR3 has 16 amino acids. CDR3 nucleotide sequence: TGTGCCAGCAGTTATCCAGACTCCCTAGCCAAAAACATTCAGTACTTC. Translated, it gives CASSYPDSLAKNIQYF.

The chain combines TRBV7-9 with TRBJ2-5, with unresolved D. Germline CDR1 reads SEHNR; CDR2 reads FQNEAQ (reference sequence). CDR3 length: 12 amino acids. V shed 5 bases and J shed 1 base, with 5 bases lying between them. CDR3 residues: CASSRIQETQYF. In DNA, the CDR3 is TGTGCCAGCAGCCGAATCCAAGAGACCCAGTACTTC.

There are a few counts of this clonotype. J is TRBJ1-2 and V is TRBV6-5; 8 nucleotides align to TRBD1. V was pared by 5 bases and J by 6 bases, with 8 bases of the junction left unmatched. Germline V CDR1 and CDR2: MNHEY, SVGAGI. The CDR3 loop spans 14 amino acids. The CDR3 protein is CASSRQGFSNGYTF. DNA for the CDR3: TGTGCCAGCAGTCGACAGGGGTTCTCGAATGGCTACACCTTC.

This clonotype was detected a few times. This sequence joins TRBV7-2 and TRBJ2-1; possibly TRBD1 for D (5 bases). Germline V gene lookup returns CDR1 SGHTA and CDR2 FQGNSA. This CDR3 is built from 17 residues. The V and J ends lost 4 bases and 4 bases respectively, with 20 bases between them. In nucleotides, the CDR3 is TGTGCCAGCAGCTCCGTGCTAGGGATTGGGGCGTACAATGAGCAGTTCTTC. Encoded protein: CASSSVLGIGAYNEQFF.

The V and J genes are TRBV25-1 and TRBJ2-7; TRBD1 agrees at 11 bases. Trimming took 2 bases from V and 8 from J; bases not matched to a gene: 14. Germline CDR1 and CDR2: MGHDK and SYGVNS. CDR3 length equals 17 residues. The CDR3 loop reads CASSETFPGTGGVKQYF. The CDR3 nucleotides are TGTGCCAGCAGTGAAACCTTCCCGGGGACAGGGGGTGTGAAGCAGTACTTC.